The sequence of this TCR beta chain was determined in a study of shared clonotypes between healthy human individuals. This CDR3 is built from 16 residues. The V end was cut by 7 bases, the J end by 8 bases, with 23 bases between. CDR1 and CDR2 from the germline V gene are MRHNA and SNTAGT. The material for each subset, its genomic DNA, was split evenly across several immunoSEQ plates. Profiling relied on immunoSEQ multiplex PCR, and the TCRdb table lists in-frame clones only, not all of them. The sample consists of some 470,000 clones, about three quarters of them appearing once. Study conclusions and caveats: How much donors shared clonotypes was expected to be affected by sequencing depth.

As for this clone: Its antigen is unknown. Other DNA sequences in this specimen translate into the identical CDR3.

The TCR was taken from a woman aged 35 to 49 in good health. Some clones in this sample may be carry-over from other donors' samples. Sequenced: PBMCs. This rearrangement joins TRBV6-4 to TRBJ1-4; D may be TRBD1 (5 bases). For the CDR3, the DNA is TGTGCCAGCATTGGGGCGCAGAGCTTAGTTGGGGAAAAACTGTTTTTT. As protein: CASIGAQSLVGEKLFF.